The rows below give T cell receptor beta chains drawn from one sample of a study of CD8 T cells in Susac syndrome. Using its own MiXCR run on the immunoSEQ multiplex PCR reads, TCRdb lists one record per CDR3 protein. Counted here are some 96,000 distinct CDR3 sequences, around 94% occurring once; the ten biggest clones make up roughly 0.31%. Source material: CD4+ T cells from PBMCs. These TCRs come from a human donor with Susac syndrome. CDR3s include the opening cysteine and the closing phenylalanine or tryptophan. Fields, in order: J gene, V gene, CDR3 length, clone size, D gene, CDR3 DNA, CDR3 protein. The D gene is left open where the match is weak. Where a row states a size, it is once, few, many or the class of an expanded clone; other rows omit it.

TRBJ2-7	TRBV12-3/TRBV12-4	11	NA	NA	TGTGCCAGCAGTTTAGAATACGAGCAGTACTTC	CASSLEYEQYF
TRBJ1-1	TRBV5-1	15	NA	NA	TGCGCCAGCAGCTTGGCCGGGTCAACAAAAACTGAAGCTTTCTTT	CASSLAGSTKTEAFF
TRBJ2-7	TRBV5-1	14	NA	NA	TGCGCCAGCAGCTTGTCCGGACAGACCTACGAGCAGTACTTC	CASSLSGQTYEQYF
TRBJ1-6	TRBV9	14	NA	TRBD1	TGTGCCAGCAGCGTCGGACAGGGTAATTCACCCCTCCACTTT	CASSVGQGNSPLHF
TRBJ2-1	TRBV7-3	16	NA	TRBD2	TGTGCCAGCAGCCAACGGGCCGGGACTAGCTACAATGAGCAGTTCTTC	CASSQRAGTSYNEQFF
TRBJ2-5	TRBV9	14	NA	NA	TGTGCCAGCAGCGTGAGCGGAACCCAAGAGACCCAGTACTTC	CASSVSGTQETQYF
TRBJ2-1	TRBV7-9	14	NA	TRBD1	TGTGCCAGCAGCTTAACCCAGGGGGACAATGAGCAGTTCTTC	CASSLTQGDNEQFF
TRBJ2-1	TRBV25-1	12	NA	NA	TGTGCCAGCAGTGAATCGACCAATGAGCAGTTCTTC	CASSESTNEQFF
TRBJ2-1	TRBV12-3/TRBV12-4	14	NA	NA	TGTGCCAGCAGACGTGGGGAATCCTACAATGAGCAGTTCTTC	CASRRGESYNEQFF
TRBJ2-7	TRBV27	12	NA	NA	TGTGCCACCAGGGGACTTTCCTACGAGCAGTACTTC	CATRGLSYEQYF
TRBJ2-1	TRBV19	13	NA	TRBD2	TGTGCCAGTAGTATGGGCGCGACTAGCAACGCGTTCTTC	CASSMGATSNAFF
TRBJ1-3	TRBV13	17	NA	NA	TGTGCCAGCAGCTTAAGGGGGGGGAGAAACTCTGGAAACACCATATATTTT	CASSLRGGRNSGNTIYF
TRBJ2-2	TRBV7-9	14	once	NA	TGTGCCAGCAGACCCCCGTCCAAGTCCGGGGAGCTGTTTTTT	CASRPPSKSGELFF
TRBJ2-5	TRBV20-1	13	NA	TRBD2	TGCAGTGCTTCCCGGGGGGTCCAAGAGACCCAGTACTTC	CSASRGVQETQYF
TRBJ1-5	TRBV10-3	13	NA	NA	TGTGCCATCGCAAGATATGGCAATCAGCCCCAGCATTTT	CAIARYGNQPQHF
TRBJ2-3	TRBV9	16	NA	TRBD2	TGTGCCAGCAGCGATCTAGCGGGGGCCTACACAGATACGCAGTATTTT	CASSDLAGAYTDTQYF
TRBJ2-5	TRBV29-1	12	NA	NA	TGCAGCGTTGCCCAGGGCTCAGAGACCCAGTACTTC	CSVAQGSETQYF
TRBJ2-5	TRBV18	12	NA	NA	TGTGCCAGCTCACCACGTGCCGAGACCCAGTACTTC	CASSPRAETQYF
TRBJ1-5	TRBV3-1	14	NA	NA	TGTGCCAGCAGCCAAACGGTCGAGAGTCAGCCCCAGCATTTT	CASSQTVESQPQHF
TRBJ2-3	TRBV29-1	14	NA	TRBD1	TGCAGCGTAGCCGGGACAGCTAGCACAGATACGCAGTATTTT	CSVAGTASTDTQYF
TRBJ1-1	TRBV11-3	13	NA	NA	TGTGCCAGCAGCTTCAAAACGGACGGGCAAGCTTTCTTT	CASSFKTDGQAFF
TRBJ2-2	TRBV3-1	12	once	NA	TGTGCCAGCAGCCACATCACCGGGGAGCTGTTTTTT	CASSHITGELFF
TRBJ2-5	TRBV6-5	16	NA	NA	TGTGTCAGCAGTTCCTTCTACTCCGGAGGGAAAGAGACCCAGTACTTC	CVSSSFYSGGKETQYF
TRBJ2-3	TRBV5-6	15	NA	NA	TGTGCCAGCAGCGTGGAAGAAGAGTTTCCGAATACGCAGTATTTT	CASSVEEEFPNTQYF
TRBJ2-1	TRBV12-3/TRBV12-4	13	once	TRBD2	TGTGCCAGCAGTTTAGGAGCGGGGGGTCAGCAGTTCTTC	CASSLGAGGQQFF
TRBJ2-1	TRBV7-8	14	NA	NA	TGTGCCAGCAGCGCCAGCGGGCGACACAATGAGCAGTTCTTC	CASSASGRHNEQFF
TRBJ2-1	TRBV11-1	20	NA	TRBD2	TGTGCCAGCAGTCCAAAGTGGGGGGCTAGCGGGCCGAGCTCCTACAATGAGCAGTTCTTC	CASSPKWGASGPSSYNEQFF
TRBJ1-2	TRBV30	12	once	NA	TGTGCTTGCAAAGGTTACAACTATGGCTACACCTTC	CACKGYNYGYTF
TRBJ2-7	TRBV18	13	NA	NA	TGTGCCAGCTCACCTACAGGGTGGGACGAGCAGTACTTC	CASSPTGWDEQYF
TRBJ1-1	TRBV12-3/TRBV12-4	15	NA	NA	TGTGCCAGCAGTTTAGACACGGGGCTACACACTGAAGCTTTCTTT	CASSLDTGLHTEAFF
TRBJ1-4	TRBV30	13	NA	TRBD1	TGTGCCTGGAGTGGACAGGGAAGGGAAAAACTGTTTTTT	CAWSGQGREKLFF
TRBJ2-1	TRBV29-1	14	NA	TRBD2	TGCAGCGTGGCCCCTAGCGGGGATCGTAATGAGCAGTTCTTC	CSVAPSGDRNEQFF
TRBJ1-2	TRBV30	12	NA	NA	TGTGCCTGGAACTACAGGGCGAATGGCTACACCTTC	CAWNYRANGYTF
TRBJ2-1	TRBV15	13	NA	NA	TGTGCCACCAGCAGAGTATCCCCTAATGAGCAGTTCTTC	CATSRVSPNEQFF
TRBJ1-1	TRBV2	15	few	NA	TGTGCCACCTATTTACGGACAAGCATGAACACTGAAGCTTTCTTT	CATYLRTSMNTEAFF
TRBJ2-1	TRBV20-1	14	NA	NA	TGCAGTGCCAGGGAGGGGGGCTCGAGGAATGAGCAGTTCTTC	CSAREGGSRNEQFF
TRBJ1-4	TRBV3-1	18	NA	TRBD1	TGTGCCAGCAGCCAAGATCGGGGTTCGACAGGGATTAATGAAAAACTGTTTTTT	CASSQDRGSTGINEKLFF
TRBJ2-7	TRBV30	13	NA	TRBD1	TGTGCCTGGAGTGTCGACAGGGCCCACGAGCAGTACTTC	CAWSVDRAHEQYF
TRBJ1-2	TRBV5-8	16	once	NA	TGTGCCAGCAGCTTCTCCCGGGTAGGGGGTATCTATGGCTACACCTTC	CASSFSRVGGIYGYTF
TRBJ2-5	TRBV12-3/TRBV12-4	15	NA	NA	TGTGCCAGCAGTTTCGGGGGGCGGCCACAAGAGACCCAGTACTTC	CASSFGGRPQETQYF
TRBJ2-3	TRBV7-2	15	NA	TRBD2	TGTGCCAGCAGCTTGGGGACTAGCGGGCGGGATACGCAGTATTTT	CASSLGTSGRDTQYF
TRBJ1-5	TRBV20-1	13	NA	NA	TGCAGTGCTAGTCGAGGGGTTAATCAGCCCCAGCATTTT	CSASRGVNQPQHF
TRBJ2-5	TRBV30	15	once	NA	TGTGCCTGGAGAAAAGGCACGGGGGATAGTGAGACCCAGTACTTC	CAWRKGTGDSETQYF
TRBJ2-7	TRBV30	12	NA	NA	TGTGCCTGGCGAGACAGCTCCTACGAGCAGTACTTC	CAWRDSSYEQYF
TRBJ1-2	TRBV19	14	NA	TRBD1	TGTGCCAGTAGCCCGACAGGGAATCGGTATGGCTACACCTTC	CASSPTGNRYGYTF
TRBJ2-3	TRBV24-1	16	NA	NA	TGTGCCACCAGTGACCGGACAGACGCTAGCACAGATACGCAGTATTTT	CATSDRTDASTDTQYF
TRBJ2-2	TRBV19	17	NA	TRBD1	TGTGCCAGTAGCTCCCCGCGACAGGGGGCGAACACCGGGGAGCTGTTTTTT	CASSSPRQGANTGELFF
TRBJ1-5	TRBV20-1	17	NA	NA	TGCAGTGCTAGAGGGGGCAGGAACCGATATAGCAATCAGCCCCAGCATTTT	CSARGGRNRYSNQPQHF
TRBJ2-3	TRBV24-1	16	NA	TRBD2	TGTGCCACCAGTGATCCTACAGCGGGAGGCACAGATACGCAGTATTTT	CATSDPTAGGTDTQYF
TRBJ2-5	TRBV12-3/TRBV12-4	13	once	NA	TGTGCCAGCAGTTTCTACGGGTACGAGACCCAGTACTTC	CASSFYGYETQYF
TRBJ2-3	TRBV7-2	14	few	NA	TGTGCCAGCAGCTTAGCCGCCACCACAGATACGCAGTATTTT	CASSLAATTDTQYF
TRBJ1-2	TRBV4-3	13	NA	TRBD1	TGCGCCAGCAGCCAAACGACAGGGTTTGGCTACACCTTC	CASSQTTGFGYTF
TRBJ2-1	TRBV5-6	13	once	NA	TGTGCCAGCAGCTTCCGGGCGCGGAATGAGCAGTTCTTC	CASSFRARNEQFF
TRBJ1-1	TRBV3-1	13	NA	NA	TGTGCCAGCAGCCCGTTCCAGGGGACTGAAGCTTTCTTT	CASSPFQGTEAFF
TRBJ2-7	TRBV5-6	15	NA	NA	TGTGCCAGCACCCCACAGGGCCCTTCCTCCTACGAGCAGTACTTC	CASTPQGPSSYEQYF